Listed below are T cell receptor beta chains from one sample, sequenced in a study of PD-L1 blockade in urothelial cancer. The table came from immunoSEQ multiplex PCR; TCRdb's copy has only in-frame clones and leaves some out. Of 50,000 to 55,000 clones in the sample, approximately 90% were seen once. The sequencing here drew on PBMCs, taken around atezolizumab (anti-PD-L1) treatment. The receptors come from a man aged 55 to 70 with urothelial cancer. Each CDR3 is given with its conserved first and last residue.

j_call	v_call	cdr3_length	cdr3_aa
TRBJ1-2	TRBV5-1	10	CASPSYGYTF
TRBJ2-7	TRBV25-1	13	CASNLPVTYEQYF
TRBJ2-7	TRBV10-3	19	CAISESNSGGSGQGFEQYF
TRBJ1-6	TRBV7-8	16	CASSLAGQNYNSPLHF
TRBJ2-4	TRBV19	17	CASSFQAGLAAKNIQYF
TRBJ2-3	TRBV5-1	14	CASRAGTDTDTQYF
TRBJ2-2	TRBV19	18	CASSPGQGVRVTAGELFF
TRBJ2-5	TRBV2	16	CASRPGLAGGPETQYF
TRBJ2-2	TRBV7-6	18	CASSVGTSGGANTGELFF
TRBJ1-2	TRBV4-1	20	CASSQVMLGLGTGTNYGYTF
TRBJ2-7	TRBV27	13	CASSPSDTYEQYF
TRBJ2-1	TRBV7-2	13	CASSLLLAHEQFF
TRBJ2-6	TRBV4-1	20	CASSQASGQPGYSGANVLTF
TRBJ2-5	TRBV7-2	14	CASSLGGGGETQYF
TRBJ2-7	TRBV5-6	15	CASSWGQGTSYEQYF
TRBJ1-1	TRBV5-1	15	CASSLWGQTNTEAFF
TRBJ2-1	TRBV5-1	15	CATKTSGGAVGEQFF
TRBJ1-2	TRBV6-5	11	CASSYAGVYTF
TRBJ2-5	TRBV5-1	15	CASSLGAGRTETQYF
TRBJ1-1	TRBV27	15	CASSLSRDLNTEAFF
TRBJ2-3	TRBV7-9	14	CASSFDTHHDTQYF
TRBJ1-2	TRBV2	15	CASRATGTWGYGYTF
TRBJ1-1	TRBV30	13	CAFNRDLNTEAFF
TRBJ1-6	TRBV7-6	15	CASSSPGPHNSPLHF
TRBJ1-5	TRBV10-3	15	CAISESGASNQPQHF
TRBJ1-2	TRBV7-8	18	CASSLGTEDRLRNRGYTF
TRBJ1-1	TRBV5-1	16	CASSLVATEMNTEAFF